The 23 T cell receptor beta chains presented below share a single source sample, sequenced in a study of blood T cell repertoires in COVID-19. Sequencing used immunoSEQ multiplex PCR; TCRdb keeps in-frame clones, though not all of them. The table lists about 150,000 clones, 80% to 90% of them singletons. The sample was peripheral blood. The receptors were sampled from a man older than 75 with acute or convalescent COVID-19.

The rearrangement links TRBV2 to TRBJ1-6, with 8 positions matching TRBD1. The CDR3 is made up of 13 amino acids. CDR1 SNHLY and CDR2 FYNNEI come from the germline V gene. With V trimmed by 11 bases and J by 8 bases, 8 bases remained unmatched. The CDR3 sequence: CAGTVDRDSPLHF. CDR3 in DNA: TGTGCCGGAACGGTGGACAGGGATTCACCCCTCCACTTT.

The chain carries TRBV30 and TRBJ1-1, with TRBD1 as a possible D gene (6 bases). CDR3 length equals 13 residues. CDR1 and CDR2 from the germline V gene are GTSNPN and SVGIG (reference sequence). Trimming removed 7 bases from V and 2 bases from J, with 14 bases in between. The DNA of the CDR3 is TGTGCCTTTTGGGGGCCTCTAAACACTGAAGCTTTCTTT. Translation: CAFWGPLNTEAFF.

This clone was seen just once. The chain carries TRBV5-1 and TRBJ1-1, with unresolved D. Germline V gene sequence: CDR1 SGHRS, CDR2 YFSETQ. This CDR3 is 15 amino acids long. V lost 4 bases to trimming and J lost 1 base, with 14 bases between them. The chain's CDR3 is CASSPSGRSNTEAFF. CDR3 nucleotides: TGCGCCAGCAGCCCAAGTGGGAGATCGAACACTGAAGCTTTCTTT.

This clone was counted between two and nine times. This sequence joins TRBV5-1 and TRBJ2-7; 10 nucleotides line up with TRBD1. Germline assignment: CDR1 SGHRS and CDR2 YFSETQ. This CDR3 region has 15 residues. Trimming at V came to 4 bases and at J to 2 bases, leaving 6 bases not matched to a gene. The CDR3 DNA follows: TGCGCCAGCAGCACGGGACAGGGGTCAACCTACGAGCAGTACTTC. Translating gives CASSTGQGSTYEQYF.

V usage is TRBV4-1 and J usage is TRBJ2-3; 9 nucleotides match TRBD1. V lost 3 bases to trimming and J lost 0 bases; unmatched junction nucleotides: 1. The germline CDR1 and CDR2 sequences are MGHRA and YSYEKL. The CDR3 extends over 15 amino acids. The CDR3: CASSHGQGSTDTQYF. In nucleotides, the CDR3 is TGCGCCAGCAGCCACGGACAGGGGAGCACAGATACGCAGTATTTT.

Worth noting for this clone: This CDR3 is also generated by other DNA sequences in the sample. V usage is TRBV28 and J usage is TRBJ2-3; 7 bases are a match to TRBD2. Trimming cost V 3 bases and J 4 bases; bases outside gene matches: 7. Germline V lookup: CDR1 MDHEN, CDR2 SYDVKM. CDR3 length equals 15 residues. The CDR3 DNA reads TGTGCCAGCAGTTTGGGGGGGAGGGGCTCAGATACGCAGTATTTT. This codes for CASSLGGRGSDTQYF.

Here the CDR3 DNA reads TGCGCCAGCAGCTTGGGCAGGGGTGAAGCTTTCTTT. Its protein is CASSLGRGEAFF. The chain combines TRBV5-1 with TRBJ1-1, with a possible D match to TRBD1 (6 bases). Germline assignment: CDR1 SGHRS and CDR2 YFSETQ. The CDR3 sequence is 12 residues long. With 0 bases removed from V and 7 bases from J, the gap between germline ends came to 7 bases.

The J gene is TRBJ2-6, the V gene TRBV7-2; TRBD1 might be the D (6 bases). CDR3 length: 13 residues. The V end was cut by 9 bases, the J end by 6 bases, with 12 bases between. Germline V gene lookup returns CDR1 SGHTA and CDR2 FQGNSA. This chain's CDR3 is CARARGEANVLTF. CDR3 nucleotide sequence: TGTGCCAGGGCCAGGGGTGAGGCCAACGTCCTGACTTTC.

The chain recombines TRBV28 with TRBJ1-1; tentative D call: TRBD1 (5 bases). V was trimmed by 6 bases and J by 3 bases, leaving 14 bases between them. Per germline, CDR1 MDHEN and CDR2 SYDVKM. The length of the CDR3 is 14 residues. DNA for the CDR3: TGTGCCAGCAGCCGCGGGGGGTCGGACACTGAAGCTTTCTTT. Protein: CASSRGGSDTEAFF.

The chain carries TRBV6-6 and TRBJ2-1, with a weak D call TRBD2 (6 bases). Between the trimmed V and J ends, which lost 4 bases and 0 bases, there was a span of 10 bases. In germline, CDR1 is MNHNY, CDR2 SVGAGI (reference sequence). The CDR3 totals 15 residues. CDR3 bases: TGTGCCAGCAGTTTGCTCGGGAGCTCCTACAATGAGCAGTTCTTC. Translation gives CASSLLGSSYNEQFF.

The rearrangement joins TRBV21-1 to TRBJ2-5; TRBD1, the D gene given by the table, was not confirmed from the DNA. TRBV21-1 represents a pseudogene. The CDR3 consists of 16 residues. The CDR3 DNA follows: TGTGCCAGCAGCCCCGGGCACAGGGGGCGCGGAGAGACCCAGTACTTC. It yields the protein CASSPGHRGRGETQYF.

The rearrangement links TRBV27 to TRBJ1-6; TRBD1 matches 8 bases. Germline trimming cut 5 bases from V and 0 bases from J; bases unmatched to any gene: 9. CDR3 length: 18 residues. Germline V lookup: CDR1 MNHEY, CDR2 SMNVEV (reference sequence). CDR3 coding DNA: TGTGCCAGCAGTCAATTTAACAGGGGGAGCTCCTATAATTCACCCCTCCACTTT. It codes for CASSQFNRGSSYNSPLHF.

This rearrangement joins TRBV28 to TRBJ1-5, with a tentative D call TRBD1 (5 bases). V was clipped by 5 bases and J by 6 bases, with 8 bases between them. Per germline, CDR1 MDHEN and CDR2 SYDVKM. The CDR3 spans 12 residues. This CDR3 reads CASSPTAQPQHF. The CDR3 DNA sequence: TGTGCCAGCAGTCCGACAGCTCAGCCCCAGCATTTT.

This rearrangement joins TRBV5-1 to TRBJ2-2; no reliable D call. CDR3 size: 14 residues. V lost 7 bases to trimming and J lost 5 bases, with 15 bases between them. The germline V gene encodes CDR1 SGHRS and CDR2 YFSETQ. The CDR3 spells CASGESVDTGELFF. CDR3 bases: TGCGCCAGCGGTGAGAGCGTTGATACCGGGGAGCTGTTTTTT.

This chain uses TRBV30 with TRBJ1-2; no reliable D call. The germline V gene has CDR1 GTSNPN and CDR2 SVGIG (reference sequence). The CDR3 is 11 amino acids. Trimming stripped 4 bases from V and 5 bases from J, with 8 bases between. DNA of the CDR3: TGTGCCTGGAATAGGGAGTATGGCTACACCTTC. It encodes CAWNREYGYTF.

In this sample, this clone turned up a few times. V is TRBV24-1 and J is TRBJ1-2; a possible D gene is TRBD1 (6 bases). V was cut by 6 bases and J by 8 bases, with 15 bases left in between. This CDR3 region has 13 residues. CDR1 and CDR2 from the germline V gene are KGHDR and SFDVKD. The CDR3 reads CATSQGTPGGYTF. The DNA for the CDR3 is TGTGCCACCAGTCAAGGGACACCGGGGGGCTACACCTTC.

This chain joins TRBV5-5 and TRBJ1-5, with a tentative D call TRBD1 (5 bases). Germline values: CDR1 SGHKS, CDR2 YYEKEE (reference sequence). The CDR3 has 16 residues. Trimming pared 4 bases from V and 4 bases from J, leaving 18 bases between. The CDR3 DNA reads TGTGCCAGCAGCAAAGGGTTAGGGGTCGGGAATCAGCCCCAGCATTTT. Translation: CASSKGLGVGNQPQHF.

This clone was detected once. The V call is TRBV19, the J call TRBJ1-3; D remains ambiguous. This CDR3 is built from 10 residues. CDR1 is LNHDA and CDR2 is SQIVND in the germline V gene (reference sequence). V shed 6 bases and J shed 8 bases, with 5 bases lying between them. CDR3 sequence reads: CASRRDTIYF. The CDR3 DNA follows: TGTGCCAGTAGGAGGGACACCATATATTTT.

This clone came up a few times. This chain joins TRBV24-1 and TRBJ1-5, with TRBD1 identical over 7 bases. V was pared by 4 bases and J by 2 bases, with 4 bases of the junction left unmatched. Germline CDR1 and CDR2: KGHDR and SFDVKD. The CDR3 contains 15 residues. Here the CDR3 DNA reads TGTGCCACCAGTGACCAAGGGACAGGCAATCAGCCCCAGCATTTT. Encoded protein: CATSDQGTGNQPQHF.

The chain employs TRBV6-5 and TRBJ2-3; D is possibly TRBD2 (6 bases). The CDR3 length is 13 residues. Germline lookup yields CDR1 MNHEY and CDR2 SVGAGI. Between the trimmed V and J ends, which lost 10 bases and 4 bases, there was a span of 15 bases. In nucleotides, the CDR3 is TGTGCCACCTTTTCCGGGAGTTCAGATACGCAGTATTTT. Its protein is CATFSGSSDTQYF.

The sample holds a few counts of this clone. The gene calls are TRBV13 and TRBJ2-5; 12 nucleotides agree with TRBD2. The length of the CDR3 is 17 residues. V shed 0 bases, J shed 3 bases, and the junction held 5 bases outside the gene matches. The germline V gene encodes CDR1 PRHDT and CDR2 FYEKMQ (reference sequence). CDR3 residues: CASSLGTSGRLEETQYF. CDR3 in DNA: TGTGCCAGCAGCTTAGGGACTAGCGGGAGACTAGAAGAGACCCAGTACTTC.

The genes are TRBV30 and TRBJ1-1; D is unclear. Trimming took off 2 bases at V and 3 bases at J, with 13 bases between the two ends. The CDR3 covers 14 residues. The V gene's germline CDR1 is GTSNPN and CDR2 SVGIG (reference sequence). CDR3 protein: CAWSLGGSDTEAFF. CDR3 nucleotides: TGTGCCTGGAGTCTGGGAGGGTCGGACACTGAAGCTTTCTTT.

The J gene is TRBJ1-2, the V gene TRBV3-1 (or the pseudogene TRBV3-2); 9 positions match TRBD1. Germline CDR1 is LGHDT and CDR2 is YNNKEL (reference sequence). The CDR3 runs to 16 residues. V was clipped by 5 bases and J by 2 bases; unmatched bases: 9. The CDR3 DNA reads as TGTGCCAGCAGCTTCACGGCCGGGACAGGGAACTATGGCTACACCTTC. Protein sequence: CASSFTAGTGNYGYTF.